At least ten counts were recorded for the clone carrying this T cell receptor beta chain. MiXCR, run by TCRdb on the 5' RACE reads, gives a single entry per CDR3 protein. This sample yields about 240,000 distinct CDR3 sequences, of which 7.5% are seen a single time; 5.4% belongs to the top ten. The sample originates from a study of identical twins. These data are also associated with another study on yellow fever vaccine responses in identical twins.

The sequencing input was CD8+ T cells sorted from blood. The receptor was isolated from a woman aged 18-29 years in good health.

CDR3 sequence reads: CASSVADSGNTIYF. For the CDR3, the DNA is TGTGCCAGCAGCGTAGCAGACTCTGGAAACACCATATATTTT. The V gene is TRBV9, the J gene TRBJ1-3; D remains ambiguous. The germline V gene encodes CDR1 SGDLS and CDR2 YYNGEE. There are 14 residues in the CDR3. The V and J ends lost 0 bases and 0 bases respectively, with 4 bases between them.